A single sample gave rise to the 2 T cell receptor beta chains below, sequenced in a study of beta chain features in type 1 diabetes. The whole isolated RNA underwent reverse transcription, so sequencing captured expressed TCRB transcripts. Data came from immunoSEQ multiplex PCR; TCRdb stores just in-frame clones and leaves some out. The sample contains about half a million clones, over 9.5% of which appear only once. The sequenced sample consisted of naive CD4+ T cells from blood. Source of these receptors: a woman between 18 and 29 years old in good health.

This clone has more than one count but fewer than ten. The chain is built from TRBV29-1 and TRBJ1-2; the match to TRBD1 covers 11 bases. Per germline, CDR1 SQVTM and CDR2 ANQGSEA. The CDR3 is 18 residues long. The junction had 12 bases not matched to a gene; V was cut back by 2 bases and J by 1 base. The CDR3 here is CSVEPRAGTGGINYGYTF. The DNA for the CDR3 is TGCAGCGTTGAACCCCGTGCCGGGACAGGGGGAATTAACTATGGCTACACCTTC.

V gene TRBV28 combines with J gene TRBJ1-2, with D tentatively TRBD1 (5 bases). V lost 2 bases and J lost 7, with 23 bases in between. The germline CDR1 and CDR2 sequences are MDHEN and SYDVKM. The length of the CDR3 is 17 residues. DNA of the CDR3: TGTGCCAGCAGTTTAGTTCTTGGTCCTTTGACAGAAGGTGGCTACACCTTC. This translates into CASSLVLGPLTEGGYTF.